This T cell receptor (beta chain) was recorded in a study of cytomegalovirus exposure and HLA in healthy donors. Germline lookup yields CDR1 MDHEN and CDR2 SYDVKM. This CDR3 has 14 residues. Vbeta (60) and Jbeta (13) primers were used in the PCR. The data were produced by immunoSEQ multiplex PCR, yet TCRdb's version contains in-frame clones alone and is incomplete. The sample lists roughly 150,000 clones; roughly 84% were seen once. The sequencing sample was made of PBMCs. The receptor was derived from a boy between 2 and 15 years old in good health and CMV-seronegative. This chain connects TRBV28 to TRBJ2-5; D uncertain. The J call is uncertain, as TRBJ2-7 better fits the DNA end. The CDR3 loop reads CASSLDTWAYEQYF. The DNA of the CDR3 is TGTGCCAGCAGTTTAGACACCTGGGCCTACGAGCAGTACTTC.